These 30 T cell receptor beta chains were sequenced from one sample in a study of blood T cell repertoires in COVID-19. Some clones are missing from TCRdb's copy, which holds only in-frame ones; the method was immunoSEQ multiplex PCR. The table shows around 300,000 clones, with 65% to 85% occurring only once. The sequenced material came from peripheral blood. The receptors here all came from a man aged 30 to 39 with active or convalescent COVID-19.

V and J are TRBV5-1 and TRBJ2-1, with TRBD1 identical over 8 bases. The CDR3 totals 15 residues. V lost 4 bases and J lost 6; bases outside the gene matches: 9. CDR1 and CDR2 (germline): SGHRS, YFSETQ. This chain's CDR3 is CASSTATGGINEQFF. CDR3 nucleotides: TGCGCCAGCAGCACCGCCACAGGGGGGATCAATGAGCAGTTCTTC.

The genes are TRBV5-1 and TRBJ2-1; TRBD2 might be the D (5 bases). V was cut by 4 bases and J by 10 bases, with 21 bases left in between. CDR3 length: 15 residues. Germline CDR1 is SGHRS and CDR2 is YFSETQ. This CDR3 is CASSLLIAEGSEQFF. Written as DNA, the CDR3 is TGCGCCAGCAGCCTCCTAATAGCAGAGGGAAGCGAGCAGTTCTTC.

The genes are TRBV19 and TRBJ2-3; tentative D call: TRBD2 (7 bases). The germline V and J ends were trimmed by 2 bases and 2 bases, with 14 bases remaining between them. The CDR3 has 16 residues. Germline V gives CDR1 LNHDA, CDR2 SQIVND (reference sequence). The CDR3 DNA reads as TGTGCCAGTAGTATAAGGGGGGGCGGGCACACAGATACGCAGTATTTT. Translation: CASSIRGGGHTDTQYF.

This clone was observed a single time. DNA for the CDR3: TGTGCCAGCAGTTACTTTAGGGAGGAGACCCAGTACTTC. This encodes CASSYFREETQYF. The V gene is TRBV6-5, the J gene TRBJ2-5; D possibly corresponds to TRBD2 (5 bases). Trimming took off 1 base at V and 5 bases at J, with 8 bases between the two ends. From germline, CDR1 is MNHEY and CDR2 SVGAGI. The CDR3 is 13 residues long.

CDR3 sequence reads: CASSLGRTVNTEAFF. CDR3 DNA sequence: TGTGCCAGCAGCTTAGGGAGGACGGTGAACACTGAAGCTTTCTTT. The chain recombines TRBV7-9 with TRBJ1-1; no clear D gene. Trimming shortened V by 1 base and J by 0 bases, and 9 bases separated the two germline ends. CDR3 length equals 15 residues. Germline-derived CDR1 and CDR2 are SEHNR and FQNEAQ (reference sequence).

The rearrangement uses TRBV5-1 and TRBJ2-2; weak D call: TRBD1 (6 bases). The CDR3 loop spans 17 amino acids. Germline assignment: CDR1 SGHRS and CDR2 YFSETQ. V was clipped by 0 bases and J by 0 bases, with 12 bases between them. The CDR3, as DNA: TGCGCCAGCAGCTTGGCCCGAGGGACACCGAACACCGGGGAGCTGTTTTTT. Translated, it gives CASSLARGTPNTGELFF.

The CDR3 DNA is TGTGCCAGCAGCCCCGACGCGGGTGGCACAGATACGCAGTATTTT. Protein product: CASSPDAGGTDTQYF. The chain joins TRBV7-3 to TRBJ2-3, with D perhaps matching TRBD2 (5 bases). V was clipped by 5 bases and J by 1 base, with 13 bases between them. The CDR3 is made up of 15 amino acids. Germline V gene data show CDR1 as SGHTA and CDR2 as FQGTGA.

CDR3 protein: CASSVGTANSGNTIYF. The CDR3 bases are TGTGCCAGCAGTGTCGGGACAGCCAACTCTGGAAACACCATATATTTT. The chain couples TRBV2 to TRBJ1-3; 7 bases line up with TRBD1. CDR3 size: 16 residues. The V segment lost 4 bases and the J segment 0 bases; nucleotides outside the gene matches: 6. Per germline, CDR1 SNHLY and CDR2 FYNNEI. Together with reference TRBV2 and TRBJ1-3, the CDR3 gives the full variable domain: EPEVTQTPSHQVTQMGQEVILRCVPISNHLYFYWYRQILGQKVEFLVSFYNNEISEKSEIFDDQFSVERPDGSNFTLKIRSTKLEDSAMYFCASSVGTANSGNTIYFGEGSWLTVV.

The V call is TRBV7-3, the J call TRBJ2-1, with 7 nucleotides matching TRBD1. Trimming at V came to 6 bases and at J to 4 bases, leaving 12 bases not matched to a gene. This CDR3 contains 16 residues. The V gene's germline CDR1 is SGHTA and CDR2 FQGTGA. Here the CDR3 DNA reads TGTGCCAGCAGTCCATCCGGGACAGCCGCTTACAATGAGCAGTTCTTC. It yields the protein CASSPSGTAAYNEQFF.

J is TRBJ2-5 and V is TRBV6-6, with a possible D match to TRBD2 (6 bases). CDR1 MNHNY and CDR2 SVGAGI come from the germline V gene (reference sequence). V lost 2 bases and J lost 2, with 12 bases in between. The CDR3 has 15 residues. In nucleotides, the CDR3 is TGTGCCAGCAGTTACGCTAGCGTCCAACAAGAGACCCAGTACTTC. Translation gives CASSYASVQQETQYF.

J is TRBJ1-6 and V is TRBV7-2, with TRBD1 as a possible D gene (5 bases). V gave up 7 bases and J gave up 0 bases, with 13 bases separating them. Germline V gene lookup returns CDR1 SGHTA and CDR2 FQGNSA. This CDR3 comprises 16 residues. The CDR3 here is CASTPGVTSYNSPLHF. In nucleotides, the CDR3 is TGTGCCAGCACCCCGGGGGTCACCTCCTATAATTCACCCCTCCACTTT.

A few counts support this clone. The same CDR3 arises from other DNA sequences in this sample as well. The chain carries TRBV10-3 and TRBJ2-7; possibly TRBD1 for D (5 bases). Trimming stripped 0 bases from V and 1 base from J, with 7 bases between. Germline V gene lookup returns CDR1 ENHRY and CDR2 SYGVKD. The CDR3 extends over 14 amino acids. The CDR3, as DNA: TGTGCCATCAGTGAGTCGGGGCGGTCCTACGAGCAGTACTTC. This gives the protein CAISESGRSYEQYF.

The chain carries TRBV7-9 and TRBJ2-6, with D unclear. This CDR3 is 18 amino acids long. V lost 2 bases to trimming and J lost 0 bases, with 14 bases between them. Germline lookup yields CDR1 SEHNR and CDR2 FQNEAQ (reference sequence). This chain's CDR3 is CASSLYGGISSGANVLTF. DNA for the CDR3: TGTGCCAGCAGCTTATATGGTGGCATCAGCTCTGGGGCCAACGTCCTGACTTTC.

This chain links TRBV11-2 with TRBJ2-1, with 9 bases aligning to TRBD2. V lost 0 bases, J lost 0 bases, and 12 bases stayed unmatched. The CDR3 is 20 residues long. Germline loops: CDR1 SGHAT, CDR2 FQNNGV. The CDR3 loop reads CASSLDWLAGSLSSYNEQFF. In DNA form, the CDR3 reads TGTGCCAGCAGCTTAGATTGGCTAGCGGGAAGTCTGAGCTCCTACAATGAGCAGTTCTTC. The full variable domain, in which reference TRBV11-2 and TRBJ2-1 provide the parts outside the CDR3, is EAGVAQSPRYKIIEKRQSVAFWCNPISGHATLYWYQQILGQGPKLLIQFQNNGVVDDSQLPKDRFSAERLKGVDSTLKIQPAKLEDSAVYLCASSLDWLAGSLSSYNEQFFGPGTRLTVL.

The chain couples TRBV28 to TRBJ2-7, with 11 bases identical to TRBD2. CDR3 size: 15 residues. V trimming: 6 bases; J trimming: 4 bases; junction bases outside the gene matches: 8. In germline, CDR1 is MDHEN, CDR2 SYDVKM. The CDR3, as DNA: TGTGCCAGCAGGGAGACTAGCGGGATAGGTTACGAGCAGTACTTC. Protein: CASRETSGIGYEQYF.

This clone was seen only once. This rearrangement joins TRBV5-1 to TRBJ2-5, with D perhaps TRBD2 (6 bases). V lost 2 bases, J lost 0 bases, and 8 bases lay in between. The length of the CDR3 is 14 residues. CDR1 and CDR2 (germline): SGHRS, YFSETQ. In DNA form, the CDR3 reads TGCGCCAGCAGCTTCGGGGACTACCAAGAGACCCAGTACTTC. As protein: CASSFGDYQETQYF.

This chain joins TRBV15 and TRBJ1-3; D gene uncertain. The CDR3 has 15 amino acids. Deletions cut 1 base from V and 0 bases from J, with 7 bases between. From germline, CDR1 is LNHNV and CDR2 YYDKDF (reference sequence). The CDR3 loop reads CATSRAQSSGNTIYF. The CDR3 DNA sequence: TGTGCCACCAGCAGAGCACAGAGCTCTGGAAACACCATATATTTT.

This chain uses TRBV18 with TRBJ2-7, with D possibly TRBD2 on 7 matching bases. Trimming removed 3 bases from V and 4 bases from J, with 13 bases in between. This CDR3 is 14 amino acids long. CDR1 KGHSH and CDR2 LQKENI come from the germline V gene. Here the CDR3 reads CASSPGGAPYEQYF. The CDR3 DNA reads as TGTGCCAGCTCACCTGGGGGGGCGCCGTACGAGCAGTACTTC.

The chain joins TRBV7-9 to TRBJ2-2; maybe TRBD1 (6 bases). Germline loops: CDR1 SEHNR, CDR2 FQNEAQ (reference sequence). The CDR3 runs 14 residues. Trimming shortened V by 6 bases and J by 5 bases, and 13 bases separated the two germline ends. The CDR3 is CASSSRTDTGELFF. The DNA for the CDR3 is TGTGCCAGCAGTTCCCGGACAGATACCGGGGAGCTGTTTTTT. Using reference TRBV7-9 and TRBJ2-2 for the parts outside the CDR3, the full variable domain is DTGVSQNPRHKITKRGQNVTFRCDPISEHNRLYWYRQTLGQGPEFLTYFQNEAQLEKSRLLSDRFSAERPKGSFSTLEIQRTEQGDSAMYLCASSSRTDTGELFFGEGSRLTVL.

The CDR3 loop is CASSPRMRGGTQYF. The CDR3 DNA reads as TGTGCCAGCAGTCCCCGTATGAGGGGAGGTACGCAGTATTTT. V and J are TRBV27 and TRBJ2-3; a weak D match, TRBD2 (6 bases). V lost 5 bases, J lost 8 bases, and 17 bases lay in between. The CDR3 consists of 14 residues. From germline, CDR1 is MNHEY and CDR2 SMNVEV (reference sequence).

The chain uses TRBV11-2 and TRBJ2-2; D gene uncertain. The V gene's germline CDR1 is SGHAT and CDR2 FQNNGV. V gave up 5 bases and J gave up 1 base, with 5 bases separating them. The CDR3 sequence is 13 residues long. The CDR3 coding sequence is TGTGCCAGCAGCCCCGGGAACACCGGGGAGCTGTTTTTT. This sequence encodes CASSPGNTGELFF. The full variable domain, in which reference TRBV11-2 and TRBJ2-2 provide the parts outside the CDR3, is EAGVAQSPRYKIIEKRQSVAFWCNPISGHATLYWYQQILGQGPKLLIQFQNNGVVDDSQLPKDRFSAERLKGVDSTLKIQPAKLEDSAVYLCASSPGNTGELFFGEGSRLTVL.

V gene TRBV7-9 combines with J gene TRBJ2-1, with TRBD1 matching 9 bases. Trimming at V came to 5 bases and at J to 10 bases, leaving 6 bases not matched to a gene. This CDR3 comprises 13 residues. Per the germline V gene, CDR1 is SEHNR and CDR2 is FQNEAQ (reference sequence). The CDR3 DNA is TGTGCCAGCAGCGGGGACAGGGCGGAAGAGCAGTTCTTC. It is translated as CASSGDRAEEQFF.

V gene TRBV6-4 combines with J gene TRBJ2-3; 8 nucleotides agree with TRBD1. Trimming at V came to 5 bases and at J to 2 bases, leaving 6 bases not matched to a gene. Germline V gene lookup returns CDR1 MRHNA and CDR2 SNTAGT. This CDR3 has 15 amino acids. The CDR3 loop reads CASSTRQGLTDTQYF. In DNA, the CDR3 is TGTGCCAGCAGTACGCGACAGGGGCTCACAGATACGCAGTATTTT.

The CDR3 DNA reads TGTGCCAGCAGGGGACTAGCGCGAGGGGGAGATACGCAGTATTTT. Translated: CASRGLARGGDTQYF. The chain recombines TRBV6-5 with TRBJ2-3; 10 nucleotides align to TRBD2. The CDR3 runs to 15 residues. V shed 6 bases, J shed 5 bases, and the junction held 8 bases outside the gene matches. Germline CDR1 reads MNHEY; CDR2 reads SVGAGI.

This chain connects TRBV18 to TRBJ2-5; no firm D call. There are 16 residues in the CDR3. Germline V lookup: CDR1 KGHSH, CDR2 LQKENI. Trimming removed 5 bases at V and 5 bases at J, with 21 bases between. CDR3 nucleotides: TGTGCCAGCTCATCAAAGGTCAGTGCCGGGTCGGAGACCCAGTACTTC. Translating gives CASSSKVSAGSETQYF.

Written as DNA, the CDR3 is TGCGCCAGCAGCTTGGGAGGAGGGGGCCGGTACGGAAACACCATATATTTT. Its translation: CASSLGGGGRYGNTIYF. V gene TRBV5-1 combines with J gene TRBJ1-3; 7 nucleotides match TRBD1. The V gene's germline CDR1 is SGHRS and CDR2 YFSETQ. The trim removed 0 bases at V and 4 bases at J, leaving 10 bases unmatched. The CDR3 spans 17 residues.

The rearrangement uses TRBV10-3 and TRBJ2-2, with D perhaps TRBD1 (6 bases). The germline gives CDR1 ENHRY, CDR2 SYGVKD. The CDR3 is 15 residues long. The germline V and J ends were trimmed by 4 bases and 0 bases, with 9 bases remaining between them. The CDR3 spells CAISGDRSNTGELFF. Written as DNA, the CDR3 is TGTGCCATCAGTGGAGACAGGTCGAACACCGGGGAGCTGTTTTTT.

The chain is built from TRBV5-1 and TRBJ1-1, with D possibly matching TRBD1 (6 bases). Germline V CDR1 and CDR2: SGHRS, YFSETQ. V gave up 0 bases and J gave up 7 bases, with 19 bases separating them. The CDR3 has 16 residues. The CDR3 DNA is TGCGCCAGCAGCTTGGCCGCCGGACAGTTGGTGCGTGAAGCTTTCTTT. Translated: CASSLAAGQLVREAFF.

The chain has TRBV5-6 and TRBJ2-5, with 8 bases aligning to TRBD2. After removal of 3 bases from V and 0 bases from J, the junction contained 10 bases not matched to a gene. From germline, CDR1 is SGHDT and CDR2 YYEEEE. This CDR3 is 17 amino acids long. DNA of the CDR3: TGTGCCAGCAGCTCCCCAGAGGTTAGCGGGGACCAAGAGACCCAGTACTTC. It yields the protein CASSSPEVSGDQETQYF.

This chain joins TRBV25-1 and TRBJ1-2; 9 bases line up with TRBD1. CDR3 size: 15 residues. Germline lookup yields CDR1 MGHDK and CDR2 SYGVNS. With V trimmed by 3 bases and J by 3 bases, 5 bases remained unmatched. DNA of the CDR3: TGTGCCAGCAGTGAGGGGACAGGGTTCCACTATGGCTACACCTTC. Its protein product is CASSEGTGFHYGYTF.